This TCR beta chain was documented in a study of T cells in Graves' hyperthyroidism and ophthalmopathy. Researchers took RNA transcripts and amplified the TCR beta CDR3 regions from them. Using the HTBI primer set, a first-round RT-PCR was run on the TCR CDR3. TCRdb fed the multiplex PCR reads into MiXCR, producing one record per CDR3 protein. The sample gives approximately 610,000 distinct CDR3 sequences, about 15% of which show up once; 3.5% to 4.5% is in the top ten. V was cut by 3 bases and J by 6 bases, with 8 bases left in between. The CDR3 consists of 12 residues. Germline V gene sequence: CDR1 SGHTA, CDR2 FQGNSA. This clonotype has ten or more counts.

The specimen was blood. The receptor's source is a woman aged 40 to 50 with Graves' ophthalmopathy. The chain has TRBV7-2 and TRBJ1-2; D gene ambiguous. CDR3 amino acids: CASSFTLDGYTF. CDR3 DNA sequence: TGTGCCAGCAGCTTCACACTTGATGGCTACACCTTC.